This T cell receptor (beta chain) was identified during a study of blood T cells in healthy people across ages. This CDR3 has 15 residues. The V gene's germline CDR1 is SEHNR and CDR2 FQNEAQ (reference sequence). Primed by a sample-barcoded 5' primer and a J-beta primer mix, a second PCR proceeded for 7 to 11 cycles. Each CDR3 protein gets one entry after TCRdb re-called the 5' RACE reads with MiXCR. The data contain 600,000 to 1,000,000 distinct CDR3 sequences, 25% of them singletons. These data are also associated with another study on T cells of mothers and their children. That investigation notes: Persistent microchimeric T cell clones were sought, and none were detected.

The receptor's source is a boy aged 10-17 years in good health. The rearrangement uses TRBV7-9 and TRBJ2-5; 12 nucleotides match TRBD2. The DNA end lines up better with TRBJ2-1; the J call may be wrong. The sequenced material came from blood. CDR3 coding DNA: TGTGCCAGTAGATGGACTAGCGGGATGGGAAATGAGCAGTTCTTC. Translated, it gives CASRWTSGMGNEQFF.